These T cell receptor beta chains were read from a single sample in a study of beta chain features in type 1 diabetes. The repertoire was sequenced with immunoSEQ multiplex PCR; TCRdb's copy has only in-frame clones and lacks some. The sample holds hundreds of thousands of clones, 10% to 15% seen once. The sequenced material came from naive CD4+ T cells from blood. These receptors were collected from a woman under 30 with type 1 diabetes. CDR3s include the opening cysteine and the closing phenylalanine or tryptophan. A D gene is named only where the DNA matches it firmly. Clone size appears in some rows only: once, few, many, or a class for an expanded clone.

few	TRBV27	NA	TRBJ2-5	CASSSSRETQYF	TGTGCCAGCAGTTCTAGCCGCGAGACCCAGTACTTC
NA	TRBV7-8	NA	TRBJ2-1	CAGGMGHLYNEQFF	TGTGCCGGCGGTATGGGACACCTATACAATGAGCAGTTCTTC
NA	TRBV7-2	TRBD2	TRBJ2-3	CASSLGPGGDTQYF	TGTGCCAGCAGCTTAGGGCCCGGGGGGGATACGCAGTATTTT
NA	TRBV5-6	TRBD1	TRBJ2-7	CASVATGQGYEQYF	TGTGCCAGCGTAGCGACGGGACAGGGATACGAGCAGTACTTC
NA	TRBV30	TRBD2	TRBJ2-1	CAWTSSGSFNNEQFF	TGTGCCTGGACCTCTAGCGGGAGTTTCAACAATGAGCAGTTCTTC
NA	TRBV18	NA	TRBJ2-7	CASSPVQASYEQYF	TGTGCCAGCTCACCCGTACAGGCTTCCTACGAGCAGTACTTC
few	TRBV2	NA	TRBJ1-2	CASIGPGDRYTF	TGTGCCAGCATAGGGCCCGGGGATCGCTACACCTTC
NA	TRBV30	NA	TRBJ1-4	CACNRVNEKLFF	TGTGCCTGTAATCGGGTAAATGAAAAACTGTTTTTT
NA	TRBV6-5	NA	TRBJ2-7	CASSRERSSSYEQYF	TGTGCCAGCAGCCGTGAGCGCTCAAGCTCCTACGAGCAGTACTTC
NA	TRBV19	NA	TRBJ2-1	CASSIRSHYNEQFF	TGTGCCAGTAGTATCCGATCACATTACAATGAGCAGTTCTTC
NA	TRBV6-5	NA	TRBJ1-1	CASSYDSRGTEAFF	TGTGCCAGCAGTTACGATTCGCGGGGAACTGAAGCTTTCTTT
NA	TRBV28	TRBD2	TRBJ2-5	CASSTSSAGGGLETQYF	TGTGCCAGCAGTACATCCTCGGCGGGGGGCGGGTTGGAGACCCAGTACTTC
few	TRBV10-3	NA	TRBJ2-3	CAIRPSESTDTQYF	TGTGCCATCAGGCCCTCGGAGAGCACAGATACGCAGTATTTT
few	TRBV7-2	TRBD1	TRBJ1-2	CASSLVRQGNYGYTF	TGTGCCAGCAGCTTAGTGCGACAGGGGAACTATGGCTACACCTTC
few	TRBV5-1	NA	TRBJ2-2	CASSSQGEFTGELFF	TGCGCCAGCAGCTCCCAAGGAGAGTTCACCGGGGAGCTGTTTTTT
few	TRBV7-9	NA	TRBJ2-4	CASSPRLGDGKNIQYF	TGTGCCAGCAGCCCCCGACTAGGAGATGGCAAAAACATTCAGTACTTC